These 29 T cell receptor beta chains originate from one sample sequenced in a study of T cells in Graves' hyperthyroidism and ophthalmopathy. Regions amplified from RNA transcripts were the TCR beta CDR3 regions. HTBI primers were used for first-round RT-PCR of the TCR CDR3. TCRdb independently ran MiXCR on the multiplex PCR reads; one entry per CDR3 protein. The data show roughly 290,000 distinct CDR3 sequences, roughly 13% seen once. Sequencing was done on a sample of blood. The receptors stem from a woman aged 25 to 39 with Graves' hyperthyroidism that later progressed to Graves' ophthalmopathy.

In this sample, this clonotype turned up a few times. The chain employs TRBV27 and TRBJ2-7; D not certain. Trimming took 6 bases from V and 1 from J, leaving 19 bases between them. Per germline, CDR1 MNHEY and CDR2 SMNVEV (reference sequence). The CDR3 is made up of 16 amino acids. CDR3 sequence reads: CASSRSAPIGSYEQYF. The CDR3 DNA sequence: TGTGCCAGCAGCCGAAGTGCCCCCATTGGATCCTACGAGCAGTACTTC.

This clonotype was recorded many times. The gene calls are TRBV28 and TRBJ2-1; D is unresolved. The germline V and J ends were trimmed by 7 bases and 4 bases, with 14 bases remaining between them. The CDR3 has 14 amino acids. CDR1 and CDR2 (germline): MDHEN, SYDVKM. The CDR3 loop reads CASKGSAGYNEQFF. The CDR3 DNA follows: TGTGCCAGCAAAGGGTCGGCCGGATACAATGAGCAGTTCTTC.

There are many counts of this clonotype. V is TRBV27 and J is TRBJ1-2; D not resolved. V lost 4 bases to trimming and J lost 7 bases, with 19 bases between them. The CDR3 consists of 15 residues. The germline CDR1 and CDR2 sequences are MNHEY and SMNVEV (reference sequence). This CDR3 reads CASSSEGSTLFGYTF. CDR3 sequence (DNA): TGTGCCAGCAGTTCCGAAGGGTCCACCCTCTTTGGCTACACCTTC.

The chain joins TRBV11-2 to TRBJ2-1; TRBD1 agrees at 8 bases. The germline gives CDR1 SGHAT, CDR2 FQNNGV. The V gene end was trimmed by 6 bases and the J gene end by 7 bases; junction bases not matched to a gene: 11. This CDR3 comprises 15 residues. CDR3 coding DNA: TGTGCCAGCAGAATCGACAGGGGAAGTATAAATGAGCAGTTCTTC. Its translation is CASRIDRGSINEQFF.

At least ten counts were recorded for this clonotype. The gene calls are TRBV20-1 and TRBJ2-1; D might be TRBD1 or TRBD2, each matching 5 bases. Germline lookup yields CDR1 DFQATT and CDR2 SNEGSKA (reference sequence). The CDR3 contains 14 residues. The V and J ends lost 3 bases and 0 bases respectively, with 9 bases between them. The CDR3 here is CSARGDSSYNEQFF. Here the CDR3 DNA reads TGCAGTGCTAGGGGGGATAGCTCCTACAATGAGCAGTTCTTC.

This clonotype appeared a few times. A read error may explain this, as a much larger clone is one base away. Given the absence of the conserved phenylalanine or tryptophan at the CDR3 end, a read error is likely. V gene TRBV3-1 combines with J gene TRBJ1-6; 10 positions match TRBD1. The CDR3 is 16 amino acids. Trimming took 3 bases from V and 7 from J; bases not matched to a gene: 6. Per germline, CDR1 LGHDT and CDR2 YNNKEL (reference sequence). The CDR3 loop reads CASSQAGTGVNSPLHS. The CDR3 coding sequence is TGTGCCAGCAGCCAGGCCGGGACAGGGGTCAATTCACCCCTCCACTCT.

This clonotype was observed many times. The CDR3 region has the DNA TGTGCCAGCAGCCAACAGGGGCGGGATTCCTATGGCTACACCTTC. Its translation is CASSQQGRDSYGYTF. The V and J genes are TRBV3-1 and TRBJ1-2, with D possibly TRBD1 on 6 matching bases. The germline V and J ends were trimmed by 2 bases and 4 bases, with 14 bases remaining between them. The CDR3 totals 15 residues. Germline-derived CDR1 and CDR2 are LGHDT and YNNKEL (reference sequence).

Remarks on this clonotype: Since a much larger clone is just one base distant, this may be a read error. The V call is TRBV28, the J call TRBJ2-1; D is uncertain. Germline V CDR1 and CDR2: MDHEN, SYDVKM. V dropped 6 bases and J dropped 2 bases, with 8 bases sitting between them. The CDR3 sequence is 13 residues long. The CDR3 sequence is CASSLVTYNEQFF. The CDR3 coding sequence is TGTGCCAGCAGCCTAGTCACCTACAATGAGCAGTTCTTC.

V usage is TRBV9 and J usage is TRBJ2-5, with D uncertain. CDR1 is SGDLS, CDR2 YYNGEE, per germline. The CDR3 consists of 15 residues. Between the trimmed V and J ends, which lost 4 bases and 4 bases, there was a span of 17 bases. This CDR3 reads CASSPSLSSGETQYF. The CDR3 DNA reads TGTGCCAGCAGCCCCTCCCTCAGTTCTGGAGAGACCCAGTACTTC.

This clonotype came up many times. This sequence joins TRBV20-1 and TRBJ1-4, with D possibly being TRBD1 (6 bases). The CDR3 is 16 residues long. V lost 6 bases, J lost 6 bases, and 23 bases lay in between. CDR1 is DFQATT and CDR2 is SNEGSKA in the germline V gene (reference sequence). The CDR3 DNA follows: TGCAGTGCCTCGGTACGCCCAGGGGCCATGGATGAAAAACTGTTTTTT. Translated: CSASVRPGAMDEKLFF.

This clonotype showed up many times. This chain uses TRBV11-2 with TRBJ1-2; 7 positions match TRBD1. The V segment lost 5 bases and the J segment 4 bases; nucleotides outside the gene matches: 13. Per the germline V gene, CDR1 is SGHAT and CDR2 is FQNNGV. This CDR3 is 16 amino acids long. CDR3 in DNA: TGTGCCAGCAGCCCCCGGGCGGGACAGCAATCCTATGGCTACACCTTC. Translating gives CASSPRAGQQSYGYTF.

About this clonotype itself: A read error is possible here, since a much larger clone lies one base away. This chain connects TRBV6-1 to TRBJ2-3; D might be TRBD1 (6 bases). V gave up 3 bases and J gave up 0 bases, with 10 bases separating them. CDR3 size: 15 residues. CDR1 and CDR2 from the germline V gene are MNHNS and SASEGT. The CDR3 spells CASSERTASTDTQYF. The DNA for the CDR3 is TGTGCCAGCAGTGAGAGGACAGCTAGCACAGATACGCAGTATTTT.

The rearrangement joins TRBV29-1 to TRBJ2-6; D is unresolved. V was pared by 6 bases and J by 1 base, with 4 bases between. The germline CDR1 and CDR2 sequences are SQVTM and ANQGSEA. The CDR3 has 12 amino acids. The CDR3 nucleotides are TGCAGCGTGGGTTCTGGGGCCAACGTCCTGACTTTC. It yields the protein CSVGSGANVLTF.

The chain has TRBV3-1 and TRBJ1-5; D call uncertain. Germline V CDR1 and CDR2: LGHDT, YNNKEL (reference sequence). The CDR3 has 15 residues. Deletions cut 2 bases from V and 5 bases from J, with 13 bases between. The CDR3 sequence: CASSQRGRSDQPQHF. As DNA, the CDR3 is TGTGCCAGCAGCCAACGTGGGAGGAGCGATCAGCCCCAGCATTTT.

This clonotype was observed a handful of times. The genes are TRBV4-1 and TRBJ1-1; the match to TRBD1 covers 8 bases. With V trimmed by 5 bases and J by 4 bases, 12 bases remained unmatched. Per germline, CDR1 MGHRA and CDR2 YSYEKL. The CDR3 spans 16 residues. CDR3 sequence (DNA): TGCGCCAGCAGCGAATTACAGGGGGGCTTTAGCACTGAAGCTTTCTTT. Protein sequence: CASSELQGGFSTEAFF.

The sample holds one count of this clonotype. A much larger clone lies a single base off, so this may be a read error. J is TRBJ2-1 and V is TRBV3-1; 8 bases map to TRBD1. The closer fit of TRBJ2-7 to the DNA end suggests the J call may be wrong. The CDR3 runs 16 residues. Germline-derived CDR1 and CDR2 are LGHDT and YNNKEL (reference sequence). CDR3 loop: CASSLDRAAFYNEQYF. DNA for the CDR3: TGTGCCAGCAGCCTGGACAGGGCGGCCTTCTACAATGAGCAGTACTTC.

Ten or more counts support this clonotype. The chain is built from TRBV7-9 and TRBJ2-5, with D perhaps assigned TRBD1 or TRBD2 (5 bases each). V lost 5 bases to trimming and J lost 2 bases, with 15 bases between them. This CDR3 spans 15 amino acids. The germline V gene has CDR1 SEHNR and CDR2 FQNEAQ (reference sequence). CDR3 DNA: TGTGCCAGCAGCCAGTGGGACGGCGGTCAAGAGACCCAGTACTTC. Translation gives CASSQWDGGQETQYF.

This clonotype was seen at least ten times. The chain carries TRBV12-3 or TRBV12-4 and TRBJ1-6, with D perhaps TRBD1 (5 bases). V was clipped by 5 bases and J by 5 bases, with 10 bases between them. The CDR3 spans 14 residues. The CDR3 sequence is CASSADKNNSPLHF. The DNA for the CDR3 is TGTGCCAGCAGTGCGGACAAAAATAATTCACCCCTCCACTTT.

In its sample, this clonotype was seen many times. This chain connects TRBV30 to TRBJ1-5; D not resolved. The CDR3 covers 14 residues. V was trimmed by 5 bases and J by 2 bases, leaving 13 bases between them. Germline values: CDR1 GTSNPN, CDR2 SVGIG (reference sequence). CDR3 DNA: TGTGCCTGGGGGGTGGGTTGGGGCAATCAGCCCCAGCATTTT. Amino acids: CAWGVGWGNQPQHF.

This clonotype was picked up many times. The rearrangement uses TRBV6-2 or TRBV6-3 and TRBJ2-5; D may match TRBD1 or TRBD2 (6 bases each). V gave up 4 bases and J gave up 0 bases, with 18 bases separating them. CDR1 and CDR2 (germline): MNHEY, SVGEGT. CDR3 size: 17 residues. DNA for the CDR3: TGTGCCAGCAGTTCCCCGGAGGGACAAAAGTACCAAGAGACCCAGTACTTC. It encodes CASSSPEGQKYQETQYF.

This clonotype was found a few times. A read error may produce the germline difference seen at one junction end. The genes are TRBV14 and TRBJ2-7, with D perhaps TRBD2 (5 bases). Germline-derived CDR1 and CDR2 are SGHDN and FVKESK. The CDR3 loop spans 14 amino acids. Here the CDR3 DNA reads TGTGCCAGCAGCCAAGATCGGCTAGCTAACGAGCAGTGCTTC. Translating it yields CASSQDRLANEQCF.

This clonotype has ten or more counts. This chain connects TRBV11-2 to TRBJ2-2; D may be TRBD2 (6 bases). The CDR3 consists of 19 residues. Germline assignment: CDR1 SGHAT and CDR2 FQNNGV. V was trimmed by 2 bases and J by 4 bases, leaving 23 bases between them. DNA for the CDR3: TGTGCCAGCAGCTTAAATGGCGCTAGCGAGTTTCTAGGCACCGGGGAGCTGTTTTTT. It encodes CASSLNGASEFLGTGELFF.

This clonotype has just a few counts. The chain is built from TRBV19 and TRBJ1-4, with D unresolved. Germline assignment: CDR1 LNHDA and CDR2 SQIVND (reference sequence). CDR3 length: 16 residues. V was shortened by 0 bases and J by 0 bases, with 8 bases between the two germline ends. The CDR3 loop reads CASSIDPIPTNEKLFF. The CDR3 region has the DNA TGTGCCAGTAGTATAGATCCTATCCCAACTAATGAAAAACTGTTTTTT. The full variable domain, its missing parts supplied by reference TRBV19 and TRBJ1-4, is DGGITQSPKYLFRKEGQNVTLSCEQNLNHDAMYWYRQDPGQGLRLIYYSQIVNDFQKGDIAEGYSVSREKKESFPLTVTSAQKNPTAFYLCASSIDPIPTNEKLFFGSGTQLSVL.

This clonotype was counted at least ten times. The chain recombines TRBV18 with TRBJ2-1; possible D gene TRBD1, 6 bases. Germline V lookup: CDR1 KGHSH, CDR2 LQKENI. This CDR3 has 12 amino acids. Trimming shortened V by 4 bases and J by 9 bases, and 10 bases separated the two germline ends. This CDR3 is CASSLTGPEQFF. CDR3 DNA sequence: TGTGCCAGCTCACTTACAGGGCCTGAGCAGTTCTTC.

This clonotype was detected ten times or more. This chain links TRBV27 with TRBJ2-1, with 10 bases lining up with TRBD2. This CDR3 is built from 15 residues. The J segment lost 7 bases and the V segment lost 5 bases, leaving 8 bases of the junction unmatched. The germline gives CDR1 MNHEY, CDR2 SMNVEV (reference sequence). As DNA, the CDR3 is TGTGCCAGCAGTATCCTACGGACTAGCGGTAATGAGCAGTTCTTC. Residues: CASSILRTSGNEQFF.

This clonotype came up many times. The chain carries TRBV7-2 and TRBJ1-6; D not certain. From germline, CDR1 is SGHTA and CDR2 FQGNSA. Trimming removed 2 bases at V and 14 bases at J, with 16 bases between. CDR3 length: 14 residues. Here the CDR3 reads CASSLLGAGRSLHF. In nucleotides, the CDR3 is TGTGCCAGCAGCTTACTGGGAGCCGGGAGGTCCCTCCACTTT.

This clonotype came up a few times. The chain is built from TRBV19 and TRBJ1-2; TRBD1 is a possible D gene (5 bases). This CDR3 comprises 13 residues. Germline V CDR1 and CDR2: LNHDA, SQIVND (reference sequence). The V end was cut by 7 bases, the J end by 7 bases, with 16 bases between. CDR3 sequence (DNA): TGTGCCAGTACCCCGGGTGGGGGAAGTGGCTACACCTTC. It translates to CASTPGGGSGYTF.

Only a few counts were recorded for this clonotype. V is TRBV4-3 and J is TRBJ1-6, with D maybe TRBD1 (5 bases). The V gene lost 4 bases and the J gene lost 5 bases, with 12 bases spanning the gap. The CDR3 loop spans 15 amino acids. Germline lookup yields CDR1 LGHNA and CDR2 YSLEER. The CDR3: CASSPRGEDNSPLHF. The CDR3 DNA is TGCGCCAGCAGCCCCCGGGGGGAGGATAATTCACCCCTCCACTTT.

The chain uses TRBV5-8 and TRBJ2-1; 7 positions agree with TRBD1. Germline V gene lookup returns CDR1 SGHTS and CDR2 YDEGEE. V gave up 4 bases and J gave up 1 base; unmatched junction bases: 5. This CDR3 spans 15 amino acids. The CDR3 loop reads CASSPTGVSYNEQFF. In DNA form, the CDR3 reads TGTGCCAGCAGCCCTACAGGGGTATCCTACAATGAGCAGTTCTTC.